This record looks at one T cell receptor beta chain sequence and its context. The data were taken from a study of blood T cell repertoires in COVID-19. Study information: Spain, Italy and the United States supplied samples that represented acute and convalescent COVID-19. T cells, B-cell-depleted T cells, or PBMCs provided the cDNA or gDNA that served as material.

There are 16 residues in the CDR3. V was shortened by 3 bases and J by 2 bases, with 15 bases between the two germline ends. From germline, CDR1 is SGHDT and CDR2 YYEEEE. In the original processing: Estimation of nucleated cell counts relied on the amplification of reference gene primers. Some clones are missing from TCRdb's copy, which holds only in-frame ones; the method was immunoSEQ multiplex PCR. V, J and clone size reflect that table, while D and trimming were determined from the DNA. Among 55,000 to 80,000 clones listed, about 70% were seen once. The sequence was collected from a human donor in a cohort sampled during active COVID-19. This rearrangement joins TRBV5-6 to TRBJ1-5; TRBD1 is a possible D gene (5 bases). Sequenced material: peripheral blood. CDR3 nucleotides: TGTGCCAGCAGCTCCTCAGGGATTACGGGCAATCAGCCCCAGCATTTT. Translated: CASSSSGITGNQPQHF.